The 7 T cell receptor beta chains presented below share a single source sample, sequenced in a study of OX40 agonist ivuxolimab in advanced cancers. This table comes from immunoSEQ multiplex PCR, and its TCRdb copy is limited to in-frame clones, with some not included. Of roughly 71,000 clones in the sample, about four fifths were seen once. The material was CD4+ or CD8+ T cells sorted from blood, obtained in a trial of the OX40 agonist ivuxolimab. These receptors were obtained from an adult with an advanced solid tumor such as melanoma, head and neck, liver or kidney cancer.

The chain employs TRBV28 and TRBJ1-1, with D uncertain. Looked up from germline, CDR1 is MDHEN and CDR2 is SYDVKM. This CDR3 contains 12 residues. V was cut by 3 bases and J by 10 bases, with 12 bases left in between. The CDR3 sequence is CASSLSIAVAFF. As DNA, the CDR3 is TGTGCCAGCAGTTTGTCGATAGCGGTAGCTTTCTTT.

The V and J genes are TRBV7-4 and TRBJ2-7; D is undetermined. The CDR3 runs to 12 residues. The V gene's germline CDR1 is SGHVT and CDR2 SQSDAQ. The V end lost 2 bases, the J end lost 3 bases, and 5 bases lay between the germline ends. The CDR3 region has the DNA TGTGCCAGCAGCTTAACGGGCTACGAGCAGTACTTC. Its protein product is CASSLTGYEQYF.

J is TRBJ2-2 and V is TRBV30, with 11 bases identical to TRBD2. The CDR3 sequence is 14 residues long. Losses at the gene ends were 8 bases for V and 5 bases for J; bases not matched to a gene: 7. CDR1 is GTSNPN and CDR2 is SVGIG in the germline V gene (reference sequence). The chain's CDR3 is CARSSGGTTGELFF. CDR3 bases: TGTGCCCGGTCTAGCGGGGGGACTACCGGGGAGCTGTTTTTT.

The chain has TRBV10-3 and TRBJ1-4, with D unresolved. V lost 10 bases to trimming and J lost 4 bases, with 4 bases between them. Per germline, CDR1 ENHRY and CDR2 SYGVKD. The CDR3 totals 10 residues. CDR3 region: CATGNEKLFF. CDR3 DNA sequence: TGTGCCACCGGTAATGAAAAACTGTTTTTT.

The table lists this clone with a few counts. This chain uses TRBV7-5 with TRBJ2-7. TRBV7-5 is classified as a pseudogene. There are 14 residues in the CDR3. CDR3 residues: CVRSLDRATYEQYF. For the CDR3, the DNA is TGTGTCAGAAGCTTGGATAGGGCCACCTACGAGCAGTACTTC.

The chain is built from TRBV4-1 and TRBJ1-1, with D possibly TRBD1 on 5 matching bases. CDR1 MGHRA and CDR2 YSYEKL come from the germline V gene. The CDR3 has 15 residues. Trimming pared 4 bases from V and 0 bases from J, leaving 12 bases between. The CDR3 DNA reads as TGCGCCAGCAGCCGACAGAGAGACATGAACACTGAAGCTTTCTTT. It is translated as CASSRQRDMNTEAFF.

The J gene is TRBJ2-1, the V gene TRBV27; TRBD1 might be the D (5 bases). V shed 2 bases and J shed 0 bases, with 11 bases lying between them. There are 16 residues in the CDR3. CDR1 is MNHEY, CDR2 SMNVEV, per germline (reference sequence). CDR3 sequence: CASSLRQTSSYNEQFF. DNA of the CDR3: TGTGCCAGCAGTTTACGACAGACGAGCTCCTACAATGAGCAGTTCTTC.